The entry below gives a single T cell receptor beta chain sequence along with its context. The DNA input per sorted-subset replicate PCR was 200 ng, corresponding to around 28,000 T cell genomes. Data came from immunoSEQ multiplex PCR; TCRdb stores just in-frame clones and leaves some out. The top ten clones hold 20% to 25% of a sample with 550,000 to 750,000 clones, just over 90% of them seen once. The germline CDR1 and CDR2 sequences are SEHNR and FQNEAQ (reference sequence). Losses at the gene ends were 8 bases for V and 5 bases for J; bases not matched to a gene: 11. This CDR3 is built from 14 residues. In the naive CD8 group, cells lacked CD45RO and were positively selected for CCR7, so terminally differentiated effector memory CD45RA+ cells were left out. These data originate in a study of shared clonotypes between healthy human individuals.

The source is a man aged 30 to 39 in good health. Sequencing was performed on naive CD8+ T cells sorted from blood. This chain links TRBV7-9 with TRBJ1-1; the match to TRBD1 covers 7 bases. CDR3 sequence: CASLLQGVRTEAFF. The CDR3 DNA reads as TGTGCCAGCCTGCTGCAGGGGGTAAGGACTGAAGCTTTCTTT.